The rows below give T cell receptor beta chains drawn from one sample of a study of memory CD4+ T cells and cytomegalovirus serostatus. TCRdb's copy holds only in-frame clones and misses some; the assay was immunoSEQ multiplex PCR. The sample shows under 55,000 clones, about 80% of them seen only once. The sequenced sample consisted of memory CD4+ T cells from blood. These TCRs come from an adult in good health and CMV-seropositive. Both conserved end residues are part of each CDR3. A D gene is named only where the DNA matches it firmly. The listing skips clone size in some rows; elsewhere it reads once, few, many or a size class.

length: 15
size: .
J: TRBJ1-1
V: TRBV5-1
D: .
CDR3: CASSLAEGWNTEAFF
DNA: TGCGCCAGCAGCTTGGCCGAGGGTTGGAACACTGAAGCTTTCTTT

length: 14
size: few
J: TRBJ2-7
V: TRBV12-5
D: .
CDR3: CASGWGDSSYEQYF
DNA: TGTGCTAGTGGTTGGGGGGACAGTTCCTACGAGCAGTACTTC

length: 16
size: few
J: TRBJ2-5
V: TRBV27
D: TRBD2
CDR3: CASSRGTSGRSETQYF
DNA: TGTGCCAGCAGCCGGGGGACTAGCGGGAGATCCGAGACCCAGTACTTC

length: 16
size: .
J: TRBJ1-6
V: TRBV6-5
D: TRBD1
CDR3: CASSYSTEGTGSPLHF
DNA: TGTGCCAGCAGTTACTCGACGGAAGGGACAGGGTCACCCCTCCACTTT

length: 17
size: .
J: TRBJ2-7
V: TRBV27
D: TRBD2
CDR3: CASTTSGRVSGKNEQYF
DNA: TGTGCCAGCACCACAAGCGGGAGGGTATCGGGGAAGAACGAGCAGTACTTC

length: 15
size: .
J: TRBJ1-4
V: TRBV28
D: TRBD1
CDR3: CASSLTGGTNEKLFF
DNA: TGTGCCAGCAGTCTGACAGGGGGCACTAATGAAAAACTGTTTTTT

length: 12
size: .
J: TRBJ2-7
V: TRBV5-5
D: .
CDR3: CASSADHYEQYF
DNA: TGTGCCAGCAGCGCCGACCACTACGAGCAGTACTTC

length: 15
size: .
J: TRBJ2-3
V: TRBV11-2
D: .
CDR3: CASSHYRGGTDTQYF
DNA: TGTGCCAGCAGTCATTACCGGGGAGGCACAGATACGCAGTATTTT

length: 13
size: .
J: TRBJ2-2
V: TRBV19
D: .
CDR3: CASTPGVPGELFF
DNA: TGTGCCAGTACCCCAGGGGTTCCCGGGGAGCTGTTTTTT

length: 13
size: .
J: TRBJ1-3
V: TRBV7-2
D: .
CDR3: CASSPNSGNTIYF
DNA: TGTGCCAGCAGCCCCAACTCTGGAAACACCATATATTTT

length: 14
size: .
J: TRBJ2-1
V: TRBV30
D: .
CDR3: CAWKLETVSFEQFF
DNA: TGTGCCTGGAAGTTAGAGACGGTGAGTTTTGAGCAGTTCTTC

length: 15
size: .
J: TRBJ1-2
V: TRBV6-5
D: .
CDR3: CASSYMEQALNGYTF
DNA: TGTGCCAGCAGTTACATGGAACAGGCGCTAAATGGCTACACCTTC

length: 15
size: .
J: TRBJ1-1
V: TRBV19
D: TRBD1
CDR3: CASTDRGAVNTEAFF
DNA: TGTGCCAGTACGGACAGGGGGGCTGTAAACACTGAAGCTTTCTTT

length: 11
size: .
J: TRBJ2-7
V: TRBV30
D: .
CDR3: CAWSVRYEQYF
DNA: TGTGCCTGGAGTGTGCGGTACGAGCAGTACTTC

length: 15
size: .
J: TRBJ2-1
V: TRBV5-1
D: TRBD2
CDR3: CASSLVAGGYNEQFF
DNA: TGCGCCAGCAGCTTAGTAGCGGGAGGGTACAATGAGCAGTTCTTC

length: 15
size: .
J: TRBJ2-7
V: TRBV6-5
D: TRBD2
CDR3: CASSYRRGGSYEQYF
DNA: TGTGCCAGCAGTTATAGGCGGGGGGGGTCCTACGAGCAGTACTTC

length: 16
size: .
J: TRBJ1-5
V: TRBV7-8
D: .
CDR3: CASSSGGRRGNQPQHF
DNA: TGTGCCAGCAGCTCGGGGGGACGTCGGGGCAATCAGCCCCAGCATTTT

length: 14
size: few
J: TRBJ2-7
V: TRBV30
D: .
CDR3: CACPKDNRPYEQYF
DNA: TGTGCCTGCCCCAAAGACAATAGGCCCTACGAGCAGTACTTC

length: 14
size: .
J: TRBJ2-2
V: TRBV29-1
D: TRBD1
CDR3: CSVGRQGYTGELFF
DNA: TGCAGCGTTGGGCGACAGGGGTACACCGGGGAGCTGTTTTTT

length: 13
size: once
J: TRBJ2-7
V: TRBV18
D: .
CDR3: CASSRSMGIEQYF
DNA: TGTGCCAGCTCACGTTCTATGGGGATCGAGCAGTACTTC

length: 15
size: few
J: TRBJ2-7
V: TRBV5-5
D: .
CDR3: CASSLEVGRRSEQYF
DNA: TGTGCCAGCAGCTTGGAGGTCGGCAGGCGGAGCGAGCAGTACTTC

length: 15
size: .
J: TRBJ1-4
V: TRBV29-1
D: TRBD1
CDR3: CSVEDGQGVGEKLFF
DNA: TGCAGCGTTGAAGACGGACAGGGGGTTGGGGAAAAACTGTTTTTT

length: 16
size: .
J: TRBJ2-3
V: TRBV4-2
D: .
CDR3: CASSQAGTSRTDTQYF
DNA: TGTGCCAGCAGCCAAGCCGGGACCTCACGCACAGATACGCAGTATTTT

length: 18
size: .
J: TRBJ1-2
V: TRBV10-2
D: .
CDR3: CASSDSWWRQTQNYGYTF
DNA: TGCGCCAGCAGTGATTCGTGGTGGCGACAGACCCAAAACTATGGCTACACCTTC

length: 17
size: few
J: TRBJ2-6
V: TRBV28
D: .
CDR3: CASKSGELSSGANVLTF
DNA: TGTGCCAGCAAGTCCGGGGAGTTAAGCTCTGGGGCCAACGTCCTGACTTTC

length: 16
size: .
J: TRBJ1-1
V: TRBV18
D: .
CDR3: CASSPGTPGEHTEAFF
DNA: TGTGCCAGCTCACCAGGGACCCCAGGGGAACACACTGAAGCTTTCTTT

length: 14
size: .
J: TRBJ2-7
V: TRBV10-3
D: .
CDR3: CAISDLGAVYEQYF
DNA: TGTGCCATCAGCGACTTGGGGGCCGTCTACGAGCAGTACTTC

length: 15
size: .
J: TRBJ2-7
V: TRBV7-2
D: TRBD1
CDR3: CASSLAGQGIYEQYF
DNA: TGTGCCAGCAGCTTAGCTGGACAGGGGATTTACGAGCAGTACTTC

length: 14
size: .
J: TRBJ1-4
V: TRBV6-5
D: .
CDR3: CASSYGRTNEKLFF
DNA: TGTGCCAGCAGCTACGGAAGAACTAATGAAAAACTGTTTTTT

length: 14
size: few
J: TRBJ1-3
V: TRBV28
D: .
CDR3: CASRVASSGNTIYF
DNA: TGTGCCAGCAGGGTGGCATCCTCTGGAAACACCATATATTTT

length: 15
size: .
J: TRBJ2-7
V: TRBV9
D: .
CDR3: CASSVGGRPPYEQYF
DNA: TGTGCCAGCAGCGTTGGAGGCAGGCCCCCCTACGAGCAGTACTTC

length: 13
size: .
J: TRBJ1-3
V: TRBV7-6
D: .
CDR3: CASSTRDGNTIYF
DNA: TGTGCCAGCAGCACCAGGGACGGAAACACCATATATTTT

length: 13
size: .
J: TRBJ1-1
V: TRBV27
D: .
CDR3: CASSLTGTPEAFF
DNA: TGTGCCAGCAGTTTAACAGGGACCCCTGAAGCTTTCTTT

length: 16
size: once
J: TRBJ2-1
V: TRBV15
D: .
CDR3: CATRPYDRSSYNEQFF
DNA: TGTGCCACCAGGCCCTACGATAGATCCTCCTACAATGAGCAGTTCTTC

length: 16
size: .
J: TRBJ2-5
V: TRBV7-2
D: TRBD2
CDR3: CASSLGLAGLQETQYF
DNA: TGTGCCAGCAGCTTAGGACTAGCGGGACTCCAAGAGACCCAGTACTTC

length: 14
size: .
J: TRBJ1-1
V: TRBV15
D: .
CDR3: CATSRTRTDLEAFF
DNA: TGTGCCACCAGCAGAACTAGGACCGACCTTGAAGCTTTCTTT

length: 13
size: .
J: TRBJ1-1
V: TRBV6-4
D: .
CDR3: CASSLQENTEAFF
DNA: TGTGCCAGCAGTTTACAGGAGAACACTGAAGCTTTCTTT

length: 13
size: .
J: TRBJ2-7
V: TRBV6-1
D: .
CDR3: CASSGELSYEQYF
DNA: TGTGCCAGCAGTGGGGAACTCTCCTACGAGCAGTACTTC

length: 12
size: .
J: TRBJ1-5
V: TRBV28
D: .
CDR3: CASRGQNQPQHF
DNA: TGTGCCAGCAGGGGGCAAAATCAGCCCCAGCATTTT

length: 13
size: medium-sized
J: TRBJ2-5
V: TRBV5-4
D: .
CDR3: CASSLALQETQYF
DNA: TGTGCCAGCAGCTTGGCCCTACAAGAGACCCAGTACTTC

length: 14
size: .
J: TRBJ2-3
V: TRBV30
D: .
CDR3: CAWSVLGNTDTQYF
DNA: TGTGCCTGGAGTGTACTCGGGAACACAGATACGCAGTATTTT

length: 15
size: once
J: TRBJ2-7
V: TRBV2
D: TRBD2
CDR3: CASSEFGVAGGEQYF
DNA: TGTGCCAGCAGTGAATTTGGTGTGGCGGGGGGTGAGCAGTACTTC

length: 16
size: .
J: TRBJ2-5
V: TRBV5-1
D: TRBD2
CDR3: CASSPSGRIRQETQYF
DNA: TGCGCCAGCAGCCCCAGCGGGAGGATTCGGCAAGAGACCCAGTACTTC